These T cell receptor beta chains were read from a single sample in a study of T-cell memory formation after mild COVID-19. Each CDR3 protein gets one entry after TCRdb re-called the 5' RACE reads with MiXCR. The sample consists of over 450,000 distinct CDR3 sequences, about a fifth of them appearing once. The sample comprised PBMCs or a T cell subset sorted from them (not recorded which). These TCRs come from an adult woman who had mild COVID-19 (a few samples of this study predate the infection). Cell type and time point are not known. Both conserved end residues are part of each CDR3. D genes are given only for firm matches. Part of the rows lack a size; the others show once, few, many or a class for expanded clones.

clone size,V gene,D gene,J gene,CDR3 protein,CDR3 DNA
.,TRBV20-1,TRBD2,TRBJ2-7,CSASGRASYEQYF,TGCAGTGCTAGCGGGAGGGCCTCCTACGAGCAGTACTTC
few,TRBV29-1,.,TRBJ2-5,CSVGSGVETQYF,TGCAGCGTTGGGTCAGGGGTGGAGACCCAGTACTTC
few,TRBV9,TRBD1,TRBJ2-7,CASSVDGTDLYEQYF,TGTGCCAGCAGCGTAGATGGGACAGACCTTTACGAGCAGTACTTC
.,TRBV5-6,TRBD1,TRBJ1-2,CASSFSTGTYGYTF,TGTGCCAGCAGCTTCTCGACAGGGACTTATGGCTACACCTTC
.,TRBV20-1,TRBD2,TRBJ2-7,CSARASGSGEQYF,TGCAGTGCTAGAGCTAGCGGGAGTGGCGAGCAGTACTTC
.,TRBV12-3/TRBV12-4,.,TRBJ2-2,CASRLGLSLKSTGELFF,TGTGCCAGCAGGTTGGGACTCTCCCTAAAGTCCACCGGGGAGCTGTTTTTT
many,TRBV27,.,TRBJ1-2,CASSLTANRGYTF,TGTGCCAGCAGTCTAACCGCTAACAGGGGCTACACCTTC
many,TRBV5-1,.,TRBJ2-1,CASSLDQGLDKFF,TGCGCCAGCAGCTTAGATCAGGGACTGGACAAGTTCTTC
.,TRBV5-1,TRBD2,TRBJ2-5,CASSTRTSGSSETQYF,TGCGCCAGCAGCACCAGGACTAGCGGGAGTTCAGAGACCCAGTACTTC
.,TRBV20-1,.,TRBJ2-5,CSARPLAEQETQYF,TGCAGTGCTAGACCGCTAGCCGAGCAAGAGACCCAGTACTTC
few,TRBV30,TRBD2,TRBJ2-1,CAWTGLADNEQFF,TGTGCCTGGACAGGACTAGCGGACAATGAGCAGTTCTTC
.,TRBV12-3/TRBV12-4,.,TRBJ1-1,CASSPPAGMNTEAFF,TGTGCCAGCAGTCCGCCGGCGGGGATGAACACTGAAGCTTTCTTT
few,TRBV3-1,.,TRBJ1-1,CASSQVGGSEAFF,TGTGCCAGCAGCCAAGTTGGGGGCTCCGAAGCTTTCTTT
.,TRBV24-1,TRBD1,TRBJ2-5,CATRVTGEETQYF,TGTGCCACCAGGGTGACAGGGGAAGAGACCCAGTACTTC
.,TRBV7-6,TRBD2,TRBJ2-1,CASSFVAGEGEQFF,TGTGCCAGCAGCTTCGTAGCGGGAGAAGGTGAGCAGTTCTTC
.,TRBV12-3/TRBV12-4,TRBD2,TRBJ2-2,CASSLGSGGSNTGELFF,TGTGCCAGCAGTTTGGGTAGCGGGGGGTCTAACACCGGGGAGCTGTTTTTT
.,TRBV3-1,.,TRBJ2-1,CASSQVYGPYNEQFF,TGTGCCAGCAGCCAAGTTTACGGCCCTTACAATGAGCAGTTCTTC
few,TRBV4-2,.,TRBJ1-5,CASSQVGWGYSNQPQHF,TGTGCCAGCAGCCAAGTTGGTTGGGGTTATAGCAATCAGCCCCAGCATTTT
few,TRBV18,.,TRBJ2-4,CASSSRGRNKNIQYF,TGTGCCAGCTCATCACGGGGACGGAATAAAAACATTCAGTACTTC
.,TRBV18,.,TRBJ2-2,CASSSHPGVVTGELFF,TGTGCCAGCTCCTCACACCCGGGCGTTGTCACCGGGGAGCTGTTTTTT
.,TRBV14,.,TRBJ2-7,CASSQVQAGEQYF,TGTGCCAGCAGCCAAGTACAGGCCGGCGAGCAGTACTTC
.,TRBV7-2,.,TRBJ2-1,CASLGAGRYNEQFF,TGTGCCAGCCTAGGGGCGGGGCGCTACAATGAGCAGTTCTTC
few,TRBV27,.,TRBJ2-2,CASSLSVMTKNTGELFF,TGTGCCAGCAGTTTAAGTGTGATGACGAAAAACACCGGGGAGCTGTTTTTT
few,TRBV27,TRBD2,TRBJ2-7,CASSWGILAEGGRGTSSYEQYF,TGTGCCAGCAGTTGGGGTATACTAGCGGAGGGAGGCAGAGGGACTAGCTCCTACGAGCAGTACTTC
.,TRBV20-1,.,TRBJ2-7,CSAEAGTRRYF,TGCAGTGCTGAGGCCGGGACCCGACGGTACTTC
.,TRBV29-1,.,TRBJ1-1,CSGGGSTTEAFF,TGCAGCGGAGGGGGAAGTACCACTGAAGCTTTCTTT
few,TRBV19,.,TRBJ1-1,CASSMRLAAEVRAFF,TGTGCCAGTAGTATGCGGTTGGCAGCCGAAGTGAGGGCTTTCTTT
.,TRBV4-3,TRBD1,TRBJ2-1,CASSHQTGGMDEQFF,TGCGCCAGCAGCCACCAGACAGGGGGCATGGATGAGCAGTTCTTC
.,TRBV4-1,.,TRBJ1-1,CASSQGVRQNTEAFF,TGCGCCAGCAGCCAAGGCGTCAGGCAGAACACTGAAGCTTTCTTT
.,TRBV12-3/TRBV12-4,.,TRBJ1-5,CASSWGVRSNQPQHF,TGTGCCAGCAGTTGGGGGGTTCGGAGCAATCAGCCCCAGCATTTT
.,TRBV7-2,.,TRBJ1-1,CASRREAGGEAFF,TGTGCCAGCAGACGCGAGGCAGGAGGCGAAGCTTTCTTT
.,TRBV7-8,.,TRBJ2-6,CASSPDASGANVLTF,TGTGCCAGCAGCCCAGACGCTTCTGGGGCCAACGTCCTGACTTTC
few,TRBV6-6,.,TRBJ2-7,CASSSRASYEQYF,TGTGCCAGCAGTTCCCGAGCAAGCTACGAGCAGTACTTC
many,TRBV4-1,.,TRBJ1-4,CASSQAPTNEKLFF,TGCGCCAGCAGCCAAGCACCAACTAATGAAAAACTGTTTTTT
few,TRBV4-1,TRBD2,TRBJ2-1,CASSQDSAGGGVSSYNEQFF,TGCGCCAGCAGCCAAGATTCGGCGGGCGGGGGGGTTAGCTCCTACAATGAGCAGTTCTTC